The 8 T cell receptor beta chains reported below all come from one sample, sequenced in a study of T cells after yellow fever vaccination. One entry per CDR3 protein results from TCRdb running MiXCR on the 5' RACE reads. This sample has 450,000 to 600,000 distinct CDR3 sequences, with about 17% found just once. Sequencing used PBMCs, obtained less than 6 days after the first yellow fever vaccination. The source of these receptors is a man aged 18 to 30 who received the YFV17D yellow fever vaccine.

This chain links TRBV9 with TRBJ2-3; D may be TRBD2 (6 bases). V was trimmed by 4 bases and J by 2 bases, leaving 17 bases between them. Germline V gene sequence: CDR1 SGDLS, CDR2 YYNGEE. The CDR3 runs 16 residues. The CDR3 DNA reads TGTGCCAGCAGCCTCGCCGGGGGAACCGTCACAGATACGCAGTATTTT. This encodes CASSLAGGTVTDTQYF.

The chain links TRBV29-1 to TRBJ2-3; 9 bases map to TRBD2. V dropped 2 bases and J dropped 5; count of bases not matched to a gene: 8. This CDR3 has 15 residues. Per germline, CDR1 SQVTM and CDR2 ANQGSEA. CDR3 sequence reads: CSVERSGGSVDTQYF. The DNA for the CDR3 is TGCAGCGTTGAAAGGAGCGGGGGGTCTGTAGATACGCAGTATTTT.

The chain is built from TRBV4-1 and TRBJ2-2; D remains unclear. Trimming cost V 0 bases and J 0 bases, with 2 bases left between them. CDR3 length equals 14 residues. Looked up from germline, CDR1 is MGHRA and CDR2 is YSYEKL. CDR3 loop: CASSQDPNTGELFF. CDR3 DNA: TGCGCCAGCAGCCAAGACCCGAACACCGGGGAGCTGTTTTTT.

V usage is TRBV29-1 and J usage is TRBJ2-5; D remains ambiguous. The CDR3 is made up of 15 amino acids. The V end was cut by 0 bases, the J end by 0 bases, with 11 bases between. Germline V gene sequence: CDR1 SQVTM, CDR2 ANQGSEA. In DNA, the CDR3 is TGCAGCGTTGAAGACCTACGACGGAACCAAGAGACCCAGTACTTC. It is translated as CSVEDLRRNQETQYF.

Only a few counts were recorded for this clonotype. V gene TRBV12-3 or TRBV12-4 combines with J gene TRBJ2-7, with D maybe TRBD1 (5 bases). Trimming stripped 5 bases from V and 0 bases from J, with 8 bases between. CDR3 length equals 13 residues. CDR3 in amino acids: CASSQGYSYEQYV. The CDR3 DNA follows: TGTGCCAGCAGTCAGGGATACTCCTACGAGCAGTACGTC.

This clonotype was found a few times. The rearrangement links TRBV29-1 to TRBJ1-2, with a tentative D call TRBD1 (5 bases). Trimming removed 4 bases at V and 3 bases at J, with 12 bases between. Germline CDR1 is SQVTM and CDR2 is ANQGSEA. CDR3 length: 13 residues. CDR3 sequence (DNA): TGCAGCGTTGCTAGACAGAGAGACTATGGCTACACCTTC. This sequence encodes CSVARQRDYGYTF.

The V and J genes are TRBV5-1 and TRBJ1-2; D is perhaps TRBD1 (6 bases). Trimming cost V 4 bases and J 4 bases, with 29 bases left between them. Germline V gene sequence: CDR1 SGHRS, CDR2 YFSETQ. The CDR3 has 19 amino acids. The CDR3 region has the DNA TGCGCCAGCAGCCACGAAACCCAAACAGGGACTGGTGCACTCTATGGCTACACCTTC. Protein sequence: CASSHETQTGTGALYGYTF.

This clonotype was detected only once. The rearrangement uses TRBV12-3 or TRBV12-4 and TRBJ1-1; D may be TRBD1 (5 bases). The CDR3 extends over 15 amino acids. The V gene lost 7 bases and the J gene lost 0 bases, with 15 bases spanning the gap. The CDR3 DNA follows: TGTGCCAGCACCGATGACAGAGGGATGAACACTGAAGCTTTCTTT. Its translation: CASTDDRGMNTEAFF.